This entry is about one T cell receptor beta chain. CDR1 and CDR2 (germline): LGHNA, YNFKEQ. The V end was cut by 1 base, the J end by 0 bases, with 8 bases between. The CDR3 extends over 15 amino acids. The assay was immunoSEQ multiplex PCR, and TCRdb's table has in-frame clones only and misses some. The table lists approximately 26,000 clones, about 80% of them singletons. The data originate from a study of blood T cell repertoires in COVID-19. Overall study context: Material from acute and convalescent COVID-19 was sourced from the United States, Italy and Spain. The cDNA or gDNA used as material had been derived from T cells, B-cell-depleted T cells, or PBMCs.

The sequence came from a man aged 80 or over with active or convalescent COVID-19. The material sequenced was peripheral blood. The chain has TRBV4-2 and TRBJ2-3, with TRBD1 as a possible D gene (5 bases). CDR3 protein: CASSQGGSSTDTQYF. CDR3 coding DNA: TGTGCCAGCAGCCAAGGGGGCAGTAGCACAGATACGCAGTATTTT.